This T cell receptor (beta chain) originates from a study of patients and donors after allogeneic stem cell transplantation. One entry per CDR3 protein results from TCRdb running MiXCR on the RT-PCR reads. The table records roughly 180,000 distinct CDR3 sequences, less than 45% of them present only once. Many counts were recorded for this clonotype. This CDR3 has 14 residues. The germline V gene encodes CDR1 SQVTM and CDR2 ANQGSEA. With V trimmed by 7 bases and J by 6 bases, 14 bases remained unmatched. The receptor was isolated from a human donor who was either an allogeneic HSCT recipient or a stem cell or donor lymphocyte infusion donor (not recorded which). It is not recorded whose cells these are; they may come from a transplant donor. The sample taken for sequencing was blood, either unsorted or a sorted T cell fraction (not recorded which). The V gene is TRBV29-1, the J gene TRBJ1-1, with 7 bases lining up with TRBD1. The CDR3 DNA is TGCAGCGCACCTATGACAGGGTTCGTATCTGAAGCTTTCTTT. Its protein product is CSAPMTGFVSEAFF.